What follows describes a single T cell receptor (beta chain). Its target is not known. This sample was included in a study of blood T cells in healthy people across ages. Study results and limitations: Unsorted PBMCs prevented conclusive naive versus antigen-experienced comparison.

V lost 0 bases, J lost 6 bases, and 7 bases stayed unmatched. Germline V lookup: CDR1 LGHNA, CDR2 YSLEER. This CDR3 is 16 amino acids long. A sample-barcoded 5' primer and a J-beta primer mix were used in a second PCR of roughly 7 to 11 cycles. TCRdb reprocessed the 5' RACE reads via MiXCR and lists one record per CDR3 protein. The sample includes around 1.5 million distinct CDR3 sequences, around 55% of them seen just once. The rearrangement uses TRBV4-3 and TRBJ2-1, with TRBD2 matching over 8 bases. The receptor was derived from a man aged 18 to 29 in good health. The sample was blood. This CDR3 is CASSQEGRGGSNEQFF. In nucleotides, the CDR3 is TGCGCCAGCAGCCAAGAAGGCCGGGGGGGTTCCAATGAGCAGTTCTTC.